The entry below describes one TCR beta chain. Antigen specificity is unknown. There was relapse after autologous stem cell transplantation in every patient, and there was variation in brentuximab vedotin exposure. The sample is drawn from a study of PD-1 blockade in classical Hodgkin lymphoma. Study outcomes and limitations: Exclusion removed patients who began nivolumab under 1 year after ASCT.

The data were produced by immunoSEQ multiplex PCR, yet TCRdb's version contains in-frame clones alone and is incomplete. The table records tens of thousands of clones, roughly nine tenths of them present only once. This TCR derives from a human donor with classical Hodgkin lymphoma. The sequencing here drew on peripheral blood mononuclear cells (PBMCs), taken at baseline.

CDR3 in amino acids: CASSPGLAGVEQFF. Written as DNA, the CDR3 is TGTGCCAGCAGCCCGGGACTAGCGGGGGTTGAGCAGTTCTTC. The chain carries TRBV28 and TRBJ2-1; 14 positions agree with TRBD2. Germline V gene data show CDR1 as MDHEN and CDR2 as SYDVKM. V lost 6 bases and J lost 9; bases outside the gene matches: 4. The CDR3 runs to 14 residues.